Following are 5 T cell receptor beta chains from one sample sequenced in a study of T-cell reconstitution after alpha-beta-depleted transplantation in children. Unique molecular identifiers featured in how the TCRbeta library was prepared. TCRdb re-called the PCR reads through MiXCR, storing one row per CDR3 protein. The data contain about 610,000 distinct CDR3 sequences, over 9.5% of them singletons. Sequenced here: PBMCs from the stem cell graft donor, sampled from the stem cell graft. Every receptor here comes from a human donor who donated a stem cell graft to a child with acute myeloid leukemia.

There are a few counts of this clonotype. The V and J genes are TRBV6-2 or TRBV6-3 and TRBJ2-1, with 9 bases aligning to TRBD1. CDR1 and CDR2 (germline): MNHEY, SVGEGT. V dropped 4 bases and J dropped 2; count of bases not matched to a gene: 9. The CDR3 extends over 17 amino acids. The CDR3 loop reads CASSFPQGTGPYNEQFF. The CDR3 bases are TGTGCCAGCAGTTTCCCCCAGGGGACAGGGCCCTACAATGAGCAGTTCTTC.

Many counts were recorded for this clonotype. V gene TRBV5-1 combines with J gene TRBJ2-5; D remains ambiguous. CDR3 size: 16 residues. V was shortened by 6 bases and J by 1 base, with 19 bases between the two germline ends. Germline loops: CDR1 SGHRS, CDR2 YFSETQ. CDR3 residues: CASTPGGFAPQETQYF. The CDR3 coding sequence is TGCGCCAGCACTCCTGGTGGGTTCGCACCCCAAGAGACCCAGTACTTC.

This clonotype occurred many times. The chain links TRBV5-1 to TRBJ2-2; 9 bases align to TRBD2. The J segment lost 5 bases and the V segment lost 2 bases, leaving 1 base of the junction unmatched. Germline V gives CDR1 SGHRS, CDR2 YFSETQ. CDR3 length: 14 amino acids. The CDR3 region has the DNA TGCGCCAGCAGCTTTACTAGCGGGACCGGGGAGCTGTTTTTT. It specifies CASSFTSGTGELFF.

The sample holds a few counts of this clonotype. This chain joins TRBV5-5 and TRBJ2-1; 11 bases are shared with TRBD2. Unmatched junction bases numbered 12, after V lost 5 bases and J lost 5 bases. Per the germline V gene, CDR1 is SGHKS and CDR2 is YYEKEE (reference sequence). The CDR3 runs 17 residues. CDR3 sequence (DNA): TGTGCCAGCAGTCTTGGACCGGGACTAGCGGACCACAATGAGCAGTTCTTC. This encodes CASSLGPGLADHNEQFF.

The CDR3 DNA is TGTGCCAGCAGTTTATATGGTCGGACAGGGGCGGGAGAAAAACTGTTTTTT. This codes for CASSLYGRTGAGEKLFF. The chain uses TRBV27 and TRBJ1-4; TRBD1 matches at 9 bases. The CDR3 spans 17 residues. V trimming: 1 base; J trimming: 8 bases; junction bases outside the gene matches: 11. From germline, CDR1 is MNHEY and CDR2 SMNVEV (reference sequence).